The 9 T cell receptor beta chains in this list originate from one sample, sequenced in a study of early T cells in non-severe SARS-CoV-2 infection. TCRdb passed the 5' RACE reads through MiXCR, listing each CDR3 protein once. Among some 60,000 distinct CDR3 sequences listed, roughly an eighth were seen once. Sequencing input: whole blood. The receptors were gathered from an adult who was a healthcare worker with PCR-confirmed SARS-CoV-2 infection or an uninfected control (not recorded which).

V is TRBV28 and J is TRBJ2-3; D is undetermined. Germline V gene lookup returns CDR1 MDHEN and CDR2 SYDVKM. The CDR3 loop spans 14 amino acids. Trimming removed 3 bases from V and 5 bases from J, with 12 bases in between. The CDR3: CASSFMARVDTQYF. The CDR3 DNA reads TGTGCCAGCAGTTTCATGGCAAGGGTAGATACGCAGTATTTT.

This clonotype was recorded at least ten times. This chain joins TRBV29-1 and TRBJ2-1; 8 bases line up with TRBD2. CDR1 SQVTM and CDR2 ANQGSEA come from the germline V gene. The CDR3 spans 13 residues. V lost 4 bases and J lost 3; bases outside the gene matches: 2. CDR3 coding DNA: TGCAGCGTTGCCGGGAGGGGCTACAATGAGCAGTTCTTC. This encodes CSVAGRGYNEQFF.

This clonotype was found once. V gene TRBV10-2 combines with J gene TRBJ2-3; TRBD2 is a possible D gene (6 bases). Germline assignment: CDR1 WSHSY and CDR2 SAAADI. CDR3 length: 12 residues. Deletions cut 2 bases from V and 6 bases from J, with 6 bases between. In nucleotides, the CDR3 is TGCGCCAGCAGTGAGGCGGGGGATACGCAGTATTTT. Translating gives CASSEAGDTQYF.

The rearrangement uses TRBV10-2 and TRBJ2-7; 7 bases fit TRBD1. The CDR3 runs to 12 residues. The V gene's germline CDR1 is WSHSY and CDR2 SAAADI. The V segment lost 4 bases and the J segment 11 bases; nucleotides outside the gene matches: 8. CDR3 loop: CASSGDRVSEYF. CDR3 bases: TGCGCCAGCAGTGGCGACAGGGTTTCGGAGTACTTC.

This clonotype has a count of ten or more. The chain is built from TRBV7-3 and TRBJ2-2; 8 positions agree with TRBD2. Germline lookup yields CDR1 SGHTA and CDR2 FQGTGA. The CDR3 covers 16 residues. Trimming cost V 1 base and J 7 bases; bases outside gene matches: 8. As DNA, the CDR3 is TGTGCCAGCAGCTTAAGTCCAGCGGGAGCGGTCGGGGAGCTGTTTTTT. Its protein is CASSLSPAGAVGELFF.

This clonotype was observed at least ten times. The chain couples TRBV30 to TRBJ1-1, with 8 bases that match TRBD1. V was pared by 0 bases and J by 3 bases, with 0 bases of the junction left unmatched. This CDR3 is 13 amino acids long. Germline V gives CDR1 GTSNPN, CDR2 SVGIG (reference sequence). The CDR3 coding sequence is TGTGCCTGGAGTGTACAGGGGGACACTGAAGCTTTCTTT. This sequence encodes CAWSVQGDTEAFF.

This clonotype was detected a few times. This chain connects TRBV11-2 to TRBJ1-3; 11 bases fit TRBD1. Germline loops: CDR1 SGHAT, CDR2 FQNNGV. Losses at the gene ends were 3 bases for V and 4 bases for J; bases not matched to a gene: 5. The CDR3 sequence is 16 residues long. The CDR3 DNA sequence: TGTGCCAGCAGCTTCGGGACAGGGGGGAGAGGAAACACCATATATTTT. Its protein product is CASSFGTGGRGNTIYF.

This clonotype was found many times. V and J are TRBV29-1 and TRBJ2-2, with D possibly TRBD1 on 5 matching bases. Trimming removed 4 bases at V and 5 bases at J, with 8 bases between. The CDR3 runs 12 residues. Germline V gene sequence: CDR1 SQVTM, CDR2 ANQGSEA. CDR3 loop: CSVVRGTGELFF. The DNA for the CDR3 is TGCAGCGTTGTAAGGGGAACCGGGGAGCTGTTTTTT.

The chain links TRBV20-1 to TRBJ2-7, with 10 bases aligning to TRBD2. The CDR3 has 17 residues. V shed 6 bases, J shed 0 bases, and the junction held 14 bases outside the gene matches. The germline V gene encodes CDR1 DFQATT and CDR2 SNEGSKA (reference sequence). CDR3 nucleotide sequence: TGCAGTGCCGGCCTTGCCAATAGCGGGAGGCTCTCCTACGAGCAGTACTTC. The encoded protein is CSAGLANSGRLSYEQYF.